The clone carrying this TCR beta chain was recorded once. J lost 6 bases, V lost 5 bases, and 7 bases had no gene match. CDR1 is SGHTA, CDR2 FQGNSA, per germline. CDR3 length equals 15 residues. The table came from immunoSEQ multiplex PCR; TCRdb's copy has only in-frame clones and leaves some out. The table lists about 45,000 clones, around nine tenths of them singletons, with roughly 1.1% in the top ten. These data originate in a study of OX40 agonist ivuxolimab in advanced cancers. The gene calls are TRBV7-2 and TRBJ2-7, with 13 bases lining up with TRBD2. This TCR derives from an adult with an advanced solid tumor such as melanoma, head and neck, liver or kidney cancer. Sequences were derived from CD4+ or CD8+ T cells sorted from blood, sampled in a trial of the OX40 agonist ivuxolimab. CDR3 in DNA: TGTGCCAGCAGCCTTGGGACTAGCGGGAACCTCGAGCAGTACTTC. This translates into CASSLGTSGNLEQYF. The full variable domain, its missing parts supplied by reference TRBV7-2 and TRBJ2-7, is GAGVSQSPSNKVTEKGKDVELRCDPISGHTALYWYRQSLGQGLEFLIYFQGNSAPDKSGLPSDRFSAERTGGSVSTLTIQRTQQEDSAVYLCASSLGTSGNLEQYFGPGTRLTVT.